The sequence of this T cell receptor beta chain was determined in a study of shared clonotypes between healthy human individuals. The CDR3 totals 13 residues. Trimming left V 6 bases short and J 6 bases short, with 11 bases between. Germline V gene sequence: CDR1 KGHSH, CDR2 LQKENI. Method: immunoSEQ multiplex PCR; TCRdb's copy keeps in-frame clones and lacks some. The table has approximately 440,000 clones, 77% seen once; the top ten hold approximately 12%. The clonotype comes from a middle-aged woman in good health. Some clones in this sample may be carry-over from other donors' samples. Sequenced sample: PBMCs. This chain links TRBV18 with TRBJ2-2, with unresolved D. Written as DNA, the CDR3 is TGTGCCAGCTCGATTAGGGTGTCCGGGGAGCTGTTTTTT. Translated: CASSIRVSGELFF.